A selection of T cell receptor beta chains follows, all from one sample in a study of OX40 agonist ivuxolimab in advanced cancers. Here immunoSEQ multiplex PCR was the method, and the copy in TCRdb shows in-frame clones only, minus some. The repertoire consists of 30,000 to 40,000 clones, with around 89% occurring once and the leading ten covering 0.5% to 0.65%. The sequenced sample was CD4+ or CD8+ T cells sorted from blood, obtained in a trial of the OX40 agonist ivuxolimab. The origin of the receptors is an adult with an advanced solid tumor such as melanoma, head and neck, liver or kidney cancer. Both conserved end residues are part of each CDR3. The D gene is left open where the match is weak. Only part of the rows carry a size: once, few, many, or a class if the clone is expanded.

j_call | v_call | d_call | clone_size | cdr3_aa | cdr3_nt
TRBJ1-1 | TRBV7-3 | - | few | CASSSTVLNTEAFF | TGTGCCAGCAGCTCGACTGTCCTGAACACTGAAGCTTTCTTT
TRBJ1-4 | TRBV5-1 | - | - | CASSSEATNEKLFF | TGCGCCAGCAGCTCCGAAGCAACTAATGAAAAACTGTTTTTT
TRBJ1-5 | TRBV28 | TRBD1 | - | CASRGQGAYQPQHF | TGTGCCAGCAGGGGACAGGGGGCGTATCAGCCCCAGCATTTT
TRBJ2-7 | TRBV14 | - | - | CASSQDGEVGWGRAEQYF | TGTGCCAGCAGCCAAGATGGGGAGGTTGGTTGGGGTCGGGCAGAGCAGTACTTC
TRBJ2-7 | TRBV6-1 | - | - | CASSGVAYEQYF | TGTGCCAGCAGTGGGGTGGCTTACGAGCAGTACTTC
TRBJ1-3 | TRBV25-1 | - | - | CASSGGPSSGNTIYF | TGTGCCAGCAGTGGTGGGCCTTCCTCTGGAAACACCATATATTTT
TRBJ1-4 | TRBV12-5 | TRBD1 | - | CASGLAGTGNEKLFF | TGTGCTAGTGGTTTGGCCGGGACAGGGAATGAAAAACTGTTTTTT
TRBJ1-2 | TRBV7-2 | - | - | CASRWGFGYGYTF | TGTGCCAGCAGATGGGGGTTCGGCTATGGCTACACCTTC
TRBJ1-1 | TRBV18 | TRBD1 | - | CASSQGQARGTEAFF | TGTGCCAGCTCACAGGGACAGGCCCGGGGCACTGAAGCTTTCTTT
TRBJ2-7 | TRBV29-1 | - | - | CSVSHGTVGSYEQYF | TGCAGCGTGAGCCATGGGACCGTAGGCTCCTACGAGCAGTACTTC
TRBJ2-7 | TRBV10-3 | TRBD1 | - | CAISGTGLDYEQYF | TGTGCCATCAGTGGGACAGGGTTAGACTACGAGCAGTACTTC
TRBJ2-5 | TRBV7-7 | - | few | CASSLGSREETQYF | TGTGCCAGCAGCTTAGGCTCCAGGGAGGAGACCCAGTACTTC